This T cell receptor beta chain comes out of a study of blood T cell repertoires in COVID-19 (dated by TCRdb to 2020 to 2021). Regarding the research as a whole: Samples from collaborators originated in the United States, Italy and Spain and spanned both the acute and convalescent phases of COVID-19. Sample metadata almost always included a de-identified subject ID, COVID-19 status, age in years and sex. Deeply sampled blood TCRbeta repertoires from subjects exposed to, actively infected with, or recovered from COVID-19 were included in the dataset. Where available, HLA class I and class II types were obtained from metadata supplied by the sample provider rather than from assay-based typing. A freely available public database, intended as a resource for researchers studying the immune response to SARS-CoV-2, is where the repertoires were released. Samples came from the ongoing ImmuneRACE study (first 160 participants) plus 1,254 subjects from 6 global collaborators. The material from the prospective study consisted of cDNA or gDNA derived from T cells, B-cell-depleted T cells, or PBMCs. Here is what the overall study found, with its caveats: The amount of clinical and demographic metadata varied by source and participant and was provided uncurated.

There are 15 amino acids in the CDR3, from cysteine to phenylalanine inclusive. Of all the DNA, just the CDR3 is kept, 45 bases in frame from base 1. V is pared back by 5 bases and J by 4 bases, with 15 bases lying between the germline termini. In the germline V gene, CDR1 corresponds to MDHEN and CDR2 to SYDVKM. In regard to this clone: Its antigen target is currently unknown. No base quality information exists; no much larger clone differs at one position.

Each collaborating institution followed its own protocols to collect whole blood in K2EDTA tubes. For TCRbeta analysis, collaborator samples were shipped as frozen whole blood, as isolated PBMCs, or as DNA extracted from either sample type. TCRbeta CDR3 regions were amplified from genomic DNA by means of the immunoSEQ Assay, a bias-controlled multiplex PCR. The original methods were these. Nucleated cell counts per sample were estimated from amplification of reference gene primers within the assay. To quantify the absolute abundance of each unique TCRbeta CDR3 rearrangement, sequence reads were collapsed and filtered. For each sample, productive Simpson clonality was calculated by taking the square root of Simpson's diversity index across productive rearrangements. The immuneACCESS repertoire file appears here via TCRdb, limited to in-frame rearrangements. These files lack a portion of the clones; in checked studies, under half of the deficit traces to unresolved V genes, and the cause of the others is not known. The DNA was the basis for D and trimming; V, J and clone size are from that table. Across this sample there are over 150,000 clones, with approximately 88% seen only once. The ten largest clonotypes hold 2.5% to 3.5% of the sample.

This sequence uses TRBV28 and TRBJ2-1; matching of 6 bases hints at TRBD1 as the D gene. The sequenced material came from peripheral blood. The receptor comes from a woman in her sixties or seventies with acute or convalescent COVID-19. In nucleotide form, the sequence is TGTGCCAGCAGTCAAGGGGGAAGTGGGTACAATGAGCAGTTCTTC. Protein translation: CASSQGGSGYNEQFF. Supplemented by the reference TRBV28 and TRBJ2-1 proteins around the CDR3, the complete variable domain is DVKVTQSSRYLVKRTGEKVFLECVQDMDHENMFWYRQDPGLGLRLIYFSYDVKMKEKGDIPEGYSVSREKKERFSLILESASTNQTSMYLCASSQGGSGYNEQFFGPGTRLTVL.